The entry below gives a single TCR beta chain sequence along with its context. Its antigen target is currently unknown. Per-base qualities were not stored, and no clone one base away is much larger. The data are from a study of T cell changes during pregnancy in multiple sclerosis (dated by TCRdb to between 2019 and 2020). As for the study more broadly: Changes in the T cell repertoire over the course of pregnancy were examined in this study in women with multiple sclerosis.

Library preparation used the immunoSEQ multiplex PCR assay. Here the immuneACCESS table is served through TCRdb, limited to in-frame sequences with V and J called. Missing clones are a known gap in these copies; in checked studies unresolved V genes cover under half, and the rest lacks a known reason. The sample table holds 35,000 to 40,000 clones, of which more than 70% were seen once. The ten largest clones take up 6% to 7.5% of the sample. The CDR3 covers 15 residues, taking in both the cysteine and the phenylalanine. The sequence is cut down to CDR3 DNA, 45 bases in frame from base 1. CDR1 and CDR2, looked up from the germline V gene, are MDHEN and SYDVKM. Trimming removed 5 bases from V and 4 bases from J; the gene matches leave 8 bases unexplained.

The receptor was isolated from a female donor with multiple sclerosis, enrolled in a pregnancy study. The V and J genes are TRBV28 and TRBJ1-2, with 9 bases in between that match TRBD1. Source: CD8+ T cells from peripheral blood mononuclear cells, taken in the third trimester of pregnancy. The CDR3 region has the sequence CASSPTGGRVYGYTF. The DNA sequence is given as TGTGCCAGCAGTCCAACAGGGGGCCGGGTCTATGGCTACACCTTC.